A single sample gave rise to the 23 T cell receptor beta chains below, sequenced in a study of blood T cell repertoires in COVID-19. The data were produced by immunoSEQ multiplex PCR, yet TCRdb's version contains in-frame clones alone and is incomplete. The repertoire holds about 46,000 clones, under 95% seen once, with under 20% in the top ten. Sequencing was done on a sample of peripheral blood. These receptors all come from a man aged 65 to 79 with active COVID-19.

The chain joins TRBV5-1 to TRBJ2-5; D may be TRBD2 (5 bases). The CDR3 contains 15 residues. The V gene lost 4 bases and the J gene lost 0 bases, with 13 bases spanning the gap. The germline gives CDR1 SGHRS, CDR2 YFSETQ. The CDR3 protein is CASSHPTGNQETQYF. CDR3 bases: TGCGCCAGCAGCCACCCCACCGGGAACCAAGAGACCCAGTACTTC.

The chain has TRBV7-9 and TRBJ2-5; TRBD2 matches 7 bases. This CDR3 has 16 residues. Germline V lookup: CDR1 SEHNR, CDR2 FQNEAQ (reference sequence). The ends lost 3 bases at V and 0 bases at J; junction bases unmatched: 7. This chain's CDR3 is CASSFVAGQYQETQYF. CDR3 nucleotide sequence: TGTGCCAGCAGCTTCGTAGCGGGTCAGTACCAAGAGACCCAGTACTTC.

The rearrangement uses TRBV6-2 or TRBV6-3 and TRBJ1-2; D is possibly TRBD1 (6 bases). The V and J ends lost 7 bases and 7 bases respectively, with 25 bases between them. Germline CDR1 reads MNHEY; CDR2 reads SVGEGT. The CDR3 totals 16 residues. The CDR3 here is CASTPHGGGGLGGYTF. CDR3 nucleotide sequence: TGTGCCAGCACCCCCCATGGTGGGGGGGGGCTTGGTGGCTACACCTTC.

As regards this clone: The DNA is left out, because the CDR3 cannot be placed on it with certainty; the CDR3 is given as TCRdb lists it. The chain combines TRBV7-5 with TRBJ1-2; the listed D gene, TRBD1, was not tested against the DNA. TRBV7-5 is noted as a pseudogene. The CDR3 is 15 amino acids in total, end residues counted. The CDR3 reads CARSGWGQGNYGYTF.

This chain joins TRBV11-2 and TRBJ2-7; 14 bases are a match to TRBD2. After removal of 3 bases from V and 4 bases from J, the junction contained 2 bases not matched to a gene. Germline lookup yields CDR1 SGHAT and CDR2 FQNNGV. The CDR3 spans 15 residues. The DNA for the CDR3 is TGTGCCAGCAGCTTGACTAGCGGGGGGGGGTACGAGCAGTACTTC. Translation gives CASSLTSGGGYEQYF.

The genes are TRBV4-3 and TRBJ2-3; 7 nucleotides agree with TRBD2. CDR3 length: 15 amino acids. The ends lost 2 bases at V and 6 bases at J; junction bases unmatched: 8. CDR1 LGHNA and CDR2 YSLEER come from the germline V gene. CDR3 DNA: TGCGCCAGCAGCCAAAATAGCGGGCCAGGGGATACGCAGTATTTT. Its protein is CASSQNSGPGDTQYF.

As DNA, the CDR3 is TGTGCCAGCAGTACCCAACCGGGACAAGCCTACGAGCAGTACTTC. Translating gives CASSTQPGQAYEQYF. The rearrangement joins TRBV6-5 to TRBJ2-7, with D maybe TRBD1 (6 bases). CDR3 size: 15 residues. Germline CDR1 is MNHEY and CDR2 is SVGAGI. Trimming left V 5 bases short and J 2 bases short, with 16 bases between.

This clone came up once. The chain carries TRBV19 and TRBJ1-2; D is unresolved. CDR3 length: 12 amino acids. V was trimmed by 4 bases and J by 5 bases, leaving 8 bases between them. Germline assignment: CDR1 LNHDA and CDR2 SQIVND (reference sequence). The CDR3 here is CASSRQDYGYTF. The CDR3 DNA is TGTGCCAGTAGTAGGCAGGATTATGGCTACACCTTC.

The chain joins TRBV28 to TRBJ1-5, with 7 bases matching TRBD1. Germline V CDR1 and CDR2: MDHEN, SYDVKM. The CDR3 covers 13 residues. The CDR3 here is CASGGHSNQPQHF. The CDR3 bases are TGTGCTTCAGGGGGGCATAGCAATCAGCCCCAGCATTTT. Full variable domain (missing parts from reference TRBV28 and TRBJ1-5): DVKVTQSSRYLVKRTGEKVFLECVQDMDHENMFWYRQDPGLGLRLIYFSYDVKMKEKGDIPEGYSVSREKKERFSLILESASTNQTSMYLCASGGHSNQPQHFGDGTRLSIL.

DNA of the CDR3: TGTGCCAGCAGCCTGGGACAGATTGGGTACTACAATGAGCAGTTCTTC. It yields the protein CASSLGQIGYYNEQFF. The V and J genes are TRBV5-4 and TRBJ2-1, with 7 bases lining up with TRBD1. The CDR3 contains 16 residues. Germline lookup yields CDR1 SGHNT and CDR2 YYREEE (reference sequence). The trim removed 4 bases at V and 3 bases at J, leaving 10 bases unmatched.

This rearrangement joins TRBV5-4 to TRBJ2-6; 11 nucleotides match TRBD1. There are 16 residues in the CDR3. Germline loops: CDR1 SGHNT, CDR2 YYREEE (reference sequence). V was pared by 3 bases and J by 4 bases, with 3 bases of the junction left unmatched. In nucleotides, the CDR3 is TGTGCCAGCAGCTCGGACAGGGGGCTAGGGGCCAACGTCCTGACTTTC. Translated, it gives CASSSDRGLGANVLTF.

The rearrangement joins TRBV6-5 to TRBJ2-7, with D possibly matching TRBD2 (5 bases). Germline V gene data show CDR1 as MNHEY and CDR2 as SVGAGI. The CDR3 is made up of 15 amino acids. V was shortened by 2 bases and J by 0 bases, with 11 bases between the two germline ends. CDR3 sequence reads: CASSYAGSSSYEQYF. CDR3 DNA sequence: TGTGCCAGCAGTTACGCGGGTTCGAGCTCCTACGAGCAGTACTTC.

J is TRBJ1-1 and V is TRBV27; D is possibly TRBD1 (5 bases). The V end was cut by 9 bases, the J end by 0 bases, with 14 bases between. The CDR3 spans 14 residues. The germline CDR1 and CDR2 sequences are MNHEY and SMNVEV (reference sequence). The CDR3 here is CARRDGAVNTEAFF. CDR3 DNA sequence: TGTGCCAGGCGGGATGGGGCGGTGAACACTGAAGCTTTCTTT.

The rearrangement uses TRBV7-6 and TRBJ2-2, with D hard to call. Germline V gene data show CDR1 as SGHVS and CDR2 as FNYEAQ. This CDR3 region has 15 residues. V was trimmed by 1 base and J by 1 base, leaving 7 bases between them. The CDR3: CASSLVTQNTGELFF. The CDR3, as DNA: TGTGCCAGCAGCTTAGTAACTCAGAACACCGGGGAGCTGTTTTTT.

The chain combines TRBV11-2 with TRBJ1-1, with unresolved D. The CDR3 covers 12 residues. The germline gives CDR1 SGHAT, CDR2 FQNNGV. V gave up 8 bases and J gave up 1 base, with 8 bases separating them. The CDR3 DNA follows: TGTGCCAGCCTGACACCGAACACTGAAGCTTTCTTT. It yields the protein CASLTPNTEAFF.

V usage is TRBV5-1 and J usage is TRBJ2-3; 7 bases are a match to TRBD1. This CDR3 comprises 17 residues. Germline values: CDR1 SGHRS, CDR2 YFSETQ. J gave up 0 bases and V 2 bases, and 9 bases lay outside the gene matches. CDR3 DNA: TGCGCCAGCAGCTTACCGTCCGGGACAGTTAGCACAGATACGCAGTATTTT. It translates to CASSLPSGTVSTDTQYF.

Within the sample, this clone is medium-sized (0.01 to 0.1%). The chain links TRBV5-8 to TRBJ1-3; TRBD1 might be the D (5 bases). This CDR3 spans 15 amino acids. Trimming cost V 5 bases and J 2 bases, with 14 bases left between them. CDR1 and CDR2 from the germline V gene are SGHTS and YDEGEE. In nucleotides, the CDR3 is TGTGCCAGCAGTCGGGTTATGGGGCCTGGAAACACCATATATTTT. It yields the protein CASSRVMGPGNTIYF.

The rearrangement uses TRBV2 and TRBJ1-1, with TRBD1 identical over 8 bases. CDR3 length: 16 amino acids. The germline gives CDR1 SNHLY, CDR2 FYNNEI. The ends lost 7 bases at V and 1 base at J; junction bases unmatched: 11. The CDR3 spells CASNWDRPPENTEAFF. CDR3 in DNA: TGTGCCAGCAATTGGGACAGGCCCCCCGAGAACACTGAAGCTTTCTTT.

The chain uses TRBV5-1 and TRBJ2-7, with D possibly matching TRBD1 (6 bases). V was shortened by 1 base and J by 0 bases, with 14 bases between the two germline ends. The CDR3 extends over 16 amino acids. Germline loops: CDR1 SGHRS, CDR2 YFSETQ. CDR3 DNA sequence: TGCGCCAGCAGCTTGCCACCCAGAGGGGGCTCCTACGAGCAGTACTTC. Translated, it gives CASSLPPRGGSYEQYF. Looking up the rest from reference TRBV5-1 and TRBJ2-7 gives the full variable domain: KAGVTQTPRYLIKTRGQQVTLSCSPISGHRSVSWYQQTPGQGLQFLFEYFSETQRNKGNFPGRFSGRQFSNSRSEMNVSTLELGDSALYLCASSLPPRGGSYEQYFGPGTRLTVT.

The J gene is TRBJ2-5, the V gene TRBV2; 7 bases map to TRBD1. The CDR3 extends over 12 amino acids. V was clipped by 7 bases and J by 3 bases; unmatched bases: 2. Germline CDR1 SNHLY, CDR2 FYNNEI. The CDR3 sequence: CASKGAEETQYF. CDR3 nucleotides: TGTGCCAGCAAGGGGGCCGAAGAGACCCAGTACTTC.

This clone showed up just once. J is TRBJ2-2 and V is TRBV9, with TRBD1 matching over 12 bases. Losses at the gene ends were 0 bases for V and 0 bases for J; bases not matched to a gene: 9. The CDR3 totals 20 residues. Looked up from germline, CDR1 is SGDLS and CDR2 is YYNGEE. This CDR3 reads CASSVDPGTGGYANTGELFF. In DNA, the CDR3 is TGTGCCAGCAGCGTAGACCCCGGGACAGGGGGCTACGCGAACACCGGGGAGCTGTTTTTT.

The V call is TRBV3-1 (or the pseudogene TRBV3-2), the J call TRBJ1-4; 8 bases are shared with TRBD1. The CDR3 consists of 14 residues. The germline V gene encodes CDR1 LGHDT and CDR2 YNNKEL (reference sequence). V shed 5 bases and J 6 bases; nucleotides not matched to a gene: 5. CDR3 region: CASSIQGGDEKLFF. The CDR3 region has the DNA TGTGCCAGCAGCATACAGGGGGGAGATGAAAAACTGTTTTTT.

The V gene is TRBV30, the J gene TRBJ1-1; 8 positions match TRBD1. Germline values: CDR1 GTSNPN, CDR2 SVGIG (reference sequence). The CDR3 sequence is 16 residues long. Unmatched junction bases numbered 15, after V lost 3 bases and J lost 6 bases. The CDR3 DNA follows: TGTGCCTGGAGGCCCAAACTCGGACAGGGAAGGGCTGAAGCTTTCTTT. It yields the protein CAWRPKLGQGRAEAFF. The variable domain in full, with the rest retrieved from reference TRBV30 and TRBJ1-1, is SQTIHQWPATLVQPVGSPLSLECTVEGTSNPNLYWYRQAAGRGLQLLFYSVGIGQISSEVPQNLSASRPQDRQFILSSKKLLLSDSGFYLCAWRPKLGQGRAEAFFGQGTRLTVV.